This T cell receptor (beta chain) was observed in a study of beta chain features in type 1 diabetes (dated by TCRdb to between 2017 and 2018). Turning to the overall study: Mean age, gender distribution, total cell number and subset yield did not differ between patients and healthy donors. In the study, recently diagnosed type 1 diabetes patients and matched healthy donors were compared on the TCRB repertoires of their sorted circulating CD4+ T cell subsets. A total of under 140,000,000 sorted cells were examined across all samples, and the number of cells per subset was strongly correlated with RNA yield. Regulatory and stem cell-like memory subsets were obtained from only 8 patients and about 8 healthy donors, while naive and central memory subsets were obtained from all 30 or so donors. Overall study outcomes, separate from this receptor: Naive, central memory and regulatory TCRB repertoires appeared to be more alike among patients than among healthy donors. Because cDNA was sequenced instead of genomic DNA, highly expressing activated cells could be over-represented, though the groups showed no difference in activation or CD3 levels. A moderate but significant shortening of TCRB CDR3 length was observed in type 1 diabetes patients in all four CD4+ subsets. Shorter templates might have been favored by PCR, but patient and control samples were amplified and corrected together, so both groups would have been affected equally by any skew. At VDJ recombination sites, type 1 diabetes patients had fewer insertions and more deleted nucleotides, which implies abnormalities in thymic rearrangement. Only small numbers of individuals were included in the HLA sub-analyses, which left unresolved whether HLA type had any influence on TCRB rearrangement.

The High Capacity cDNA Reverse Transcription Kit was used to reverse transcribe all of the isolated RNA, meaning that expressed TCRB transcripts were what got sequenced. Naive, central memory and regulatory T cell samples underwent deep immunoSEQ sequencing, averaging around 3.7 million total reads per sample. Sorted cells were lysed in RLT buffer, and RNA was extracted using DNase-treated RNeasy Micro or Mini kits according to cell number. To prevent cross-contamination, each cell subset was processed individually, whereas patient and healthy donor samples were processed jointly. The immunoSEQ multiplex PCR was used to amplify TCRB sequences from cDNA, yielding 87-bp fragments that span the CDR3 region. Sequencing of the amplicons was performed on the Illumina HiSeq platform. From the authors' description of their analysis: PCR bias was corrected computationally using synthetic template baselines, and reads within Hamming distance 2 were collapsed, with unmergeable singletons discarded. Reads were aligned against IMGT to assign V, D and J genes, CDR3 length and insertions or deletions at six rearrangement sites. Clonotype counts were normalized to sorted cell number within each subset before computing true diversity and Gini coefficients with the tcR R package. The overlap coefficient, calculated on TCRB nucleotide sequences, was used to quantify repertoire sharing. The immuneACCESS repertoire file appears here via TCRdb, limited to in-frame rearrangements. These files lack a portion of the clones; in checked studies, under half of the deficit traces to unresolved V genes, and the cause of the others is not known. V and J calls and clone size are as listed in that table; D and trimming were resolved from the DNA. This sample lists 400,000 or so clones; 9.5% to 10% were detected once. The ten largest make up approximately 0.55% of the sample.

On this clone: The clone's antigen remains unknown. It has no much larger one-base neighbor in the sample; base qualities were not kept.

Trimming costs V 5 bases and J 4 bases, and their ends lie 15 bases apart. Including the terminal cysteine and phenylalanine, the CDR3 comprises 15 residues. CDR3 DNA only is kept here, 45 bases in frame from base 1. The germline V gene encodes CDR1 SGHTA and CDR2 FQGNSA. A single peripheral blood draw of around 120 mL on average was collected from each donor into heparinised tubes. A BD FACSAria II was used to sort naive, central memory, regulatory and stem cell-like memory CD4+ T cells with a panel that included CD45RO, CCR7, CD25, CD127, CD95 and CD27. Purity was above 95% for every sorted population. Right away, PBMCs were isolated by Lymphoprep density gradient centrifugation and were stained directly, with no culture step. So that batch effects would be minimized, each experiment stained and sorted samples in pairs, pairing one healthy donor with one patient.

The chain uses TRBV7-2 and TRBJ1-5; matching of 6 bases hints at TRBD1 as the D gene. This clonotype originated in a man between 25 and 39 years old with type 1 diabetes. What was sequenced was central memory CD4+ T cells from blood. The DNA sequence follows: TGTGCCAGCAGCCCCGGAGGGGGGACTAATCAGCCCCAGCATTTT. The translation is CASSPGGGTNQPQHF.